This entry features one TCR beta chain sequence. Its antigen is not identified. The source of the sample is a study of CD8 T cells in ankylosing spondylitis. Study-wide results and caveats: Blood from ankylosing spondylitis patients appeared to carry a characteristic roughly eight-variant TCR beta motif.

This CDR3 contains 14 residues. Trimming took off 0 bases at V and 4 bases at J, with 8 bases between the two ends. Germline-derived CDR1 and CDR2 are KGHDR and SFDVKD. Each CDR3 protein gets one entry after TCRdb re-called the 5' RACE reads with MiXCR. The top ten hold 0.89% of the sample, which has over 400,000 distinct CDR3 sequences, approximately 26% seen once. The sample comprised blood, either unsorted or a sorted T cell fraction (not recorded which). The chain recombines TRBV24-1 with TRBJ1-1; D not certain. The receptor comes from a male donor with ankylosing spondylitis. The CDR3: CATSDLRTSTEAFF. CDR3 bases: TGTGCCACCAGTGATTTGAGGACTTCCACTGAAGCTTTCTTT.